A single sample is the source of the 2 T cell receptor beta chains below, sequenced in a study of shared clonotypes between healthy human individuals. Cells designated naive CD8 were CD45RO-negative and were positively selected for CCR7, with terminally differentiated effector memory CD45RA+ cells excluded. Assay: immunoSEQ multiplex PCR; the TCRdb copy retains only in-frame clones and omits some. This table holds nearly 600,000 clones, roughly 95% found once. The source material was naive CD8+ T cells sorted from blood. These receptors originate from a woman aged 30 to 39 in good health.

The CDR3 spells CASSFEYNTGELFF. In nucleotides, the CDR3 is TGTGCCAGCAGTTTTGAGTACAACACCGGGGAGCTGTTTTTT. This chain connects TRBV27 to TRBJ2-2, with unresolved D. Deletions cut 3 bases from V and 2 bases from J, with 7 bases between. This CDR3 is 14 amino acids long. Germline V gene data show CDR1 as MNHEY and CDR2 as SMNVEV (reference sequence).

This clone occurred once. The CDR3, as DNA: TGTGCCAGCCCACCGGGGGCGGTGGAGACCCAGTACTTC. Amino acids: CASPPGAVETQYF. This chain connects TRBV6-5 to TRBJ2-5, with D perhaps TRBD1 or TRBD2 (6 bases each). Per germline, CDR1 MNHEY and CDR2 SVGAGI. There are 13 residues in the CDR3. Trimming took 8 bases from V and 5 from J, leaving 15 bases between them.